This T cell receptor beta chain was found in a study of T cells in Graves' hyperthyroidism and ophthalmopathy. Exclusions: uncontrolled infection, other autoimmune disease, pregnancy, lactation. This clonotype was observed at least ten times. What was amplified from RNA transcripts were TCR beta CDR3 regions. The HTBI primer set was used in a first-round RT-PCR of the TCR CDR3. MiXCR, applied by TCRdb to the multiplex PCR reads, yields one record per CDR3 protein. This table has around 190,000 distinct CDR3 sequences, approximately 16% appearing once. Germline V gene data show CDR1 as SNHLY and CDR2 as FYNNEI. Trimming pared 3 bases from V and 1 base from J, leaving 6 bases between. This CDR3 comprises 13 residues.

The chain employs TRBV2 and TRBJ1-1; D is unresolved. The clonotype comes from a woman between 45 and 60 years old with Graves' hyperthyroidism. Sequences were obtained from blood. Here the CDR3 reads CASSEGSNTEAFF. The CDR3 bases are TGTGCCAGCAGTGAGGGCTCGAACACTGAAGCTTTCTTT.